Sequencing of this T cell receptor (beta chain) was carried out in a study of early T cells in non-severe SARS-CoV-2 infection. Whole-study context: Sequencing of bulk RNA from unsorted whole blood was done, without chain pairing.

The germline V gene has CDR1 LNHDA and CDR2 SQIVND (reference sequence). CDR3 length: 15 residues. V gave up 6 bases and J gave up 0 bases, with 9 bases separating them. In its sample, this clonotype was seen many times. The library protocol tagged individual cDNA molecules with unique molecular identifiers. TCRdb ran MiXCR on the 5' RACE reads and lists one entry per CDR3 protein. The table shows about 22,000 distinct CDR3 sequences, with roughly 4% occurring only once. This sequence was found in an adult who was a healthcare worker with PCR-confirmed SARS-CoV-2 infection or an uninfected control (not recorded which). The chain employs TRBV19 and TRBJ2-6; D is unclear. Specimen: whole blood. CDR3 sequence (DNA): TGTGCCAGTAGCTACTGGGCCTCTGGGGCCAACGTCCTGACTTTC. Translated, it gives CASSYWASGANVLTF.